This TCR beta chain came from a study of CD8 T cells in ankylosing spondylitis (dated by TCRdb to between 2016 and 2019). Study-level background: The study set out to find disease-linked TCR variants by profiling T cell receptor beta repertoires in ankylosing spondylitis patients and healthy donors. The full study cohort was made up of 25 ankylosing spondylitis patients and about a hundred healthy donors. Peripheral blood was sampled, and synovial fluid was also collected from ankylosing spondylitis patients.

For sequencing, an Illumina HiSeq 2500 was employed. Quantitative 5'-RACE with molecular barcodes was the method used to prepare the TCR beta libraries. As for the authors' bioinformatics: To identify disease-linked TCR variants, a new computational method was used, one built on a probabilistic model of VDJ rearrangement. Through fastp at Q25 and MiXCR, TCRdb rebuilt clones from the public reads, retaining in-frame beta chains. Entries that share a CDR3 protein sequence are merged under the most common genes and DNA. The V and J calls here are based on TCRdb, not the publication. The sample table holds roughly 90,000 distinct CDR3 sequences, of which roughly 10% were seen once. 30% to 35% of the sample belongs to the ten largest clones. The paper's findings and limits, for the study overall: The disease-linked clones were reported as significantly enriched in matched synovial fluid samples from ankylosing spondylitis patients. Some of the motif variants had been reported before in the synovial fluid and blood of reactive arthritis patients, a finding that suggests common disease-initiation mechanisms. In peripheral blood, the disease-linked clones were found at relatively low frequencies and had a CD8+ phenotype. A TCR beta motif of fewer than 10 highly homologous amino acid variants appeared characteristic of blood from ankylosing spondylitis patients.

About this clonotype itself: Which antigen it targets is not known. No base quality information exists; no much larger clone differs at one position.

For CDR1 and CDR2, the germline V gene lists MNHNS and SASEGT. At the junction V is shortened by 6 bases and J by 5 bases; bases outside the gene matches: 6. Measured from the cysteine to the phenylalanine, the CDR3 is 15 residues long. Only the CDR3 region is kept as DNA, spanning 45 bases read in frame from base 1. The V gene is TRBV6-1 and the J gene is TRBJ2-2; TRBD1 fits 10 bases in the junction. The clonotype originates from a male donor with ankylosing spondylitis. The sequenced material came from blood, either unsorted or a sorted T cell fraction (not recorded which). The CDR3 region: CASRRDRGVTGELFF. In nucleotides, the sequence is TGTGCCAGCAGACGGGACAGGGGAGTTACCGGGGAGCTGTTTTTT.